The 22 T cell receptor beta chains in this list originate from one sample, sequenced in a study of CD8 T cells in Susac syndrome. Random hexamers were used to reverse transcribe the RNA input (0.5 to 1 ug). One entry per CDR3 protein, called by TCRdb with MiXCR from the immunoSEQ multiplex PCR reads. The sample lists 85,000 to 95,000 distinct CDR3 sequences; about 94% were seen once. Sequences were obtained from CD4+ T cells from PBMCs. Receptor source: a human donor with Susac syndrome.

The chain uses TRBV29-1 and TRBJ1-1; 7 bases fit TRBD1. The germline gives CDR1 SQVTM, CDR2 ANQGSEA. The CDR3 extends over 13 amino acids. V gave up 7 bases and J gave up 1 base; unmatched junction bases: 6. The CDR3: CSATGTANTEAFF. The DNA for the CDR3 is TGCAGCGCGACGGGGACAGCGAACACTGAAGCTTTCTTT.

The chain carries TRBV12-3 or TRBV12-4 and TRBJ2-3; no firm D call. The germline V and J ends were trimmed by 6 bases and 4 bases, with 17 bases remaining between them. The CDR3 has 15 residues. CDR3: CASRWGVSSSDTQYF. CDR3 nucleotides: TGTGCCAGCAGATGGGGTGTCAGTAGCTCAGATACGCAGTATTTT.

The chain is built from TRBV20-1 and TRBJ2-5; 9 positions agree with TRBD2. CDR1 DFQATT and CDR2 SNEGSKA come from the germline V gene (reference sequence). V was pared by 5 bases and J by 4 bases, with 2 bases of the junction left unmatched. The CDR3 contains 12 residues. The CDR3 sequence: CSARTSVETQYF. The CDR3 DNA reads TGCAGTGCTCGGACTAGCGTAGAGACCCAGTACTTC.

The V call is TRBV7-2, the J call TRBJ2-5; 8 bases match TRBD2. There are 15 residues in the CDR3. V trimming: 5 bases; J trimming: 5 bases; junction bases outside the gene matches: 10. Looked up from germline, CDR1 is SGHTA and CDR2 is FQGNSA. CDR3 coding DNA: TGTGCCAGCAGCCCCGTCGGGGGGGACGAGGAGACCCAGTACTTC. It encodes CASSPVGGDEETQYF.

This rearrangement joins TRBV12-3 or TRBV12-4 to TRBJ1-1; D is unresolved. The V and J ends lost 2 bases and 4 bases respectively, with 8 bases between them. CDR3 size: 13 residues. CDR3: CASSLNAGTEAFF. The CDR3 nucleotides read TGTGCCAGCAGTTTAAACGCGGGCACTGAAGCTTTCTTT.

The chain joins TRBV9 to TRBJ2-5, with D hard to call. Per the germline V gene, CDR1 is SGDLS and CDR2 is YYNGEE. The germline V and J ends were trimmed by 3 bases and 4 bases, with 7 bases remaining between them. The CDR3 is 12 amino acids. The CDR3 region is CASSEFRETQYF. The DNA of the CDR3 is TGTGCCAGCAGCGAGTTTAGAGAGACCCAGTACTTC.

The chain has TRBV18 and TRBJ2-1; D is unclear. The CDR3 covers 13 residues. Germline V gene sequence: CDR1 KGHSH, CDR2 LQKENI. V was cut by 0 bases and J by 7 bases, with 7 bases left in between. The CDR3 coding sequence is TGTGCCAGCTCACCACCTAGTATGAATGAGCAGTTCTTC. It specifies CASSPPSMNEQFF. Filled out from reference TRBV18 and TRBJ2-1, the complete variable domain reads NAGVMQNPRHLVRRRGQEARLRCSPMKGHSHVYWYRQLPEEGLKFMVYLQKENIIDESGMPKERFSAEFPKEGPSILRIQQVVRGDSAAYFCASSPPSMNEQFFGPGTRLTVL.

The CDR3 protein is CASSEAGGSGKNIQYF. DNA for the CDR3: TGTGCCAGCAGTGAAGCAGGGGGCTCTGGCAAAAACATTCAGTACTTC. The J gene is TRBJ2-4, the V gene TRBV6-1; 7 positions match TRBD1. The CDR3 contains 16 residues. CDR1 is MNHNS and CDR2 is SASEGT in the germline V gene. Trimming took 0 bases from V and 3 from J; bases not matched to a gene: 5.

The chain is built from TRBV2 and TRBJ2-1, with D maybe TRBD2 (6 bases). The germline V gene has CDR1 SNHLY and CDR2 FYNNEI. The CDR3 contains 13 residues. Trimming stripped 7 bases from V and 5 bases from J, with 12 bases between. CDR3 in amino acids: CASNTGTHNEQFF. In DNA, the CDR3 is TGTGCCAGCAACACCGGGACTCACAATGAGCAGTTCTTC.

The V call is TRBV15, the J call TRBJ2-5; 7 nucleotides agree with TRBD2. Germline loops: CDR1 LNHNV, CDR2 YYDKDF (reference sequence). The CDR3 consists of 15 residues. Trimming took 0 bases from V and 3 from J; bases not matched to a gene: 4. This CDR3 is CATSRDFGGEETQYF. The DNA of the CDR3 is TGTGCCACCAGCAGAGATTTTGGGGGGGAAGAGACCCAGTACTTC.

The CDR3: CASSPGRDGRTFF. The CDR3 DNA reads as TGTGCCAGCTCACCGGGCAGGGACGGCCGAACGTTCTTC. J is TRBJ2-1 and V is TRBV18; perhaps D is TRBD1 or TRBD2 (5 bases each). This CDR3 comprises 13 residues. The V gene lost 3 bases and the J gene lost 15 bases, with 18 bases spanning the gap. Germline loops: CDR1 KGHSH, CDR2 LQKENI.

This clonotype was observed a few times. The chain combines TRBV7-2 with TRBJ2-5; D might be TRBD2 (6 bases). V dropped 5 bases and J dropped 3 bases, with 16 bases sitting between them. Germline V gene data show CDR1 as SGHTA and CDR2 as FQGNSA. This CDR3 region has 15 residues. CDR3 in DNA: TGTGCCAGCAGCAACCGGGGCCGGAGGGAAGAGACCCAGTACTTC. Translating it yields CASSNRGRREETQYF.

This rearrangement joins TRBV24-1 to TRBJ2-7; D ambiguous. The V end was cut by 3 bases, the J end by 0 bases, with 8 bases between. Germline CDR1 and CDR2: KGHDR and SFDVKD. CDR3 length: 14 residues. CDR3 sequence reads: CATSDRTGSYEQYF. In DNA form, the CDR3 reads TGTGCCACCAGTGATCGGACCGGCTCCTACGAGCAGTACTTC.

This clonotype was counted once. The rearrangement uses TRBV9 and TRBJ2-1; perhaps TRBD2 as D (6 bases). This CDR3 has 17 residues. The V end was cut by 0 bases, the J end by 2 bases, with 15 bases between. CDR1 and CDR2 (germline): SGDLS, YYNGEE. The CDR3 sequence: CASSVAAGRGTYNEQFF. The CDR3 region has the DNA TGTGCCAGCAGCGTAGCCGCGGGGCGGGGAACCTACAATGAGCAGTTCTTC.

This chain connects TRBV30 to TRBJ2-1; unclear D gene. There are 12 residues in the CDR3. Germline values: CDR1 GTSNPN, CDR2 SVGIG (reference sequence). V shed 5 bases and J shed 5 bases, with 10 bases lying between them. The CDR3 protein is CAWSPTHNEQFF. In DNA form, the CDR3 reads TGTGCCTGGTCTCCCACACACAATGAGCAGTTCTTC.

This chain links TRBV20-1 with TRBJ1-2; TRBD1 matches at 10 bases. V gave up 6 bases and J gave up 4 bases; unmatched junction bases: 8. The germline V gene has CDR1 DFQATT and CDR2 SNEGSKA (reference sequence). CDR3 length: 14 residues. CDR3 coding DNA: TGCAGTGCCCTAGGTCGGGACAGGGGCTATGGCTACACCTTC. Translating it yields CSALGRDRGYGYTF.

The chain couples TRBV29-1 to TRBJ2-3; no clear D. There are 13 residues in the CDR3. The V gene's germline CDR1 is SQVTM and CDR2 ANQGSEA. Trimming took off 6 bases at V and 4 bases at J, with 14 bases between the two ends. This CDR3 is CSVPLSSSDTQYF. The CDR3 coding sequence is TGCAGCGTCCCCCTTAGTTCCTCAGATACGCAGTATTTT.

Only one count was recorded for this clonotype. The chain links TRBV20-1 to TRBJ2-3; possibly TRBD1 for D (6 bases). Between the trimmed V and J ends, which lost 0 bases and 4 bases, there was a span of 11 bases. Per the germline V gene, CDR1 is DFQATT and CDR2 is SNEGSKA (reference sequence). CDR3 length: 14 amino acids. CDR3 bases: TGCAGTGCTAGAGATCCCACAGGGCCAGATACGCAGTATTTT. Its translation is CSARDPTGPDTQYF.

J is TRBJ2-3 and V is TRBV7-2; no clear D gene. From germline, CDR1 is SGHTA and CDR2 FQGNSA. Trimming shortened V by 5 bases and J by 1 base, and 4 bases separated the two germline ends. The CDR3 extends over 12 amino acids. The CDR3 DNA sequence: TGTGCCAGCAGCACCGGCACAGATACGCAGTATTTT. Its protein product is CASSTGTDTQYF.

The genes are TRBV5-6 and TRBJ2-7; 12 positions agree with TRBD1. Germline CDR1 and CDR2: SGHDT and YYEEEE. The V and J ends lost 2 bases and 3 bases, in that order; junction bases with no gene match: 12. This CDR3 spans 18 amino acids. Here the CDR3 reads CASSFLLGQGAKIYEQYF. The CDR3 DNA sequence: TGTGCCAGCAGCTTTCTTCTGGGACAGGGGGCAAAAATCTACGAGCAGTACTTC.

This chain uses TRBV19 with TRBJ1-5; unclear D gene. Trimming took off 5 bases at V and 3 bases at J, with 8 bases between the two ends. This CDR3 comprises 13 residues. Germline CDR1 is LNHDA and CDR2 is SQIVND (reference sequence). The CDR3 DNA is TGTGCCAGTAGTTGGAGCGACAATCAGCCCCAGCATTTT. Translated, it gives CASSWSDNQPQHF.

CDR3 nucleotides: TGTGCCACCAGTGATGCGCGGGGGACAGGGGACGAGCAGTACTTC. Translated, it gives CATSDARGTGDEQYF. The chain joins TRBV24-1 to TRBJ2-7; 10 bases match TRBD1. The CDR3 runs 15 residues. Germline loops: CDR1 KGHDR, CDR2 SFDVKD. The trim removed 3 bases at V and 5 bases at J, leaving 6 bases unmatched.